The 29 T cell receptor beta chains below were found in one sample sequenced in a study of shared clonotypes between healthy human individuals (dated by TCRdb to 2018 to 2021). The library was made by the immunoSEQ multiplex PCR assay. TCRdb obtained this table from immuneACCESS and retained in-frame rearrangements with V and J assigned. These tables miss some clones; where compared with another copy, unresolved V genes account for less than half of the shortfall, and the remainder is unexplained. The sample table shows around 2,000,000 clones, and 85% to 95% are seen once. The ten largest clones capture approximately 0.13% of the sample. The material sequenced was naive CD4+ T cells sorted from blood. The cell subset or site label, read with the paper, signifies: CD45RA+ positively selected. These receptors were taken from a man between 18 and 29 years old in good health.

CDR3 sequence reads: CASRFTQINYEQYF. In DNA form, the CDR3 reads TGCGCCAGCAGGTTCACCCAGATAAATTACGAGCAGTACTTC. The chain carries TRBV23-1 and TRBJ2-7, with D hard to call. TRBV23-1 is sorted into the ORF group, with uncertain function. The germline V and J ends were trimmed by 6 bases and 4 bases, with 16 bases remaining between them. The CDR3 has 14 residues.

The chain carries TRBV11-2 and TRBJ2-1, with 7 bases that match TRBD1. The germline V gene has CDR1 SGHAT and CDR2 FQNNGV. Trimming removed 4 bases from V and 5 bases from J; junction bases left unmatched: 5. The CDR3 covers 14 residues. This CDR3 is CASSSGQAHNEQFF. In nucleotides, the CDR3 is TGTGCCAGCAGCTCAGGACAGGCCCACAATGAGCAGTTCTTC.

The gene calls are TRBV7-3 and TRBJ2-7; 9 positions agree with TRBD1. This CDR3 comprises 15 residues. V was clipped by 5 bases and J by 2 bases; unmatched bases: 7. Germline CDR1 is SGHTA and CDR2 is FQGTGA. The CDR3, as DNA: TGTGCCAGCAGCGTAGCACAGGGGGCACCCTACGAGCAGTACTTC. It translates to CASSVAQGAPYEQYF. Combining the CDR3 with reference TRBV7-3 and TRBJ2-7 gives the whole variable domain GAGVSQTPSNKVTEKGKYVELRCDPISGHTALYWYRQSLGQGPEFLIYFQGTGAADDSGLPNDRFFAVRPEGSVSTLKIQRTERGDSAVYLCASSVAQGAPYEQYFGPGTRLTVT.

This clone was counted a single time. This sample includes further DNA sequences coding for the same CDR3. The gene calls are TRBV6-5 and TRBJ1-5; possibly TRBD1 for D (5 bases). Germline loops: CDR1 MNHEY, CDR2 SVGAGI. V gave up 2 bases and J gave up 7 bases, with 9 bases separating them. This CDR3 comprises 13 residues. The CDR3 DNA reads TGTGCCAGCAGTTACAGGGGAGGGCAGCCCCAGCATTTT. It specifies CASSYRGGQPQHF.

The rearrangement joins TRBV4-1 to TRBJ2-1; 8 bases align to TRBD1. CDR3 length: 16 amino acids. V dropped 3 bases and J dropped 4; count of bases not matched to a gene: 8. The V gene's germline CDR1 is MGHRA and CDR2 YSYEKL. The CDR3 here is CASSHTTGDRYNEQFF. In DNA, the CDR3 is TGCGCCAGCAGCCACACGACAGGGGACCGATACAATGAGCAGTTCTTC.

The chain is built from TRBV19 and TRBJ2-2, with D perhaps matching TRBD2 (6 bases). Germline V lookup: CDR1 LNHDA, CDR2 SQIVND (reference sequence). CDR3 length: 15 amino acids. The germline V and J ends were trimmed by 5 bases and 2 bases, with 12 bases remaining between them. The CDR3 nucleotides are TGTGCCAGTAGTCCTCGGACTACTAACACCGGGGAGCTGTTTTTT. Translating it yields CASSPRTTNTGELFF.

This chain links TRBV7-9 with TRBJ2-1; 9 nucleotides align to TRBD1. The ends lost 10 bases at V and 7 bases at J; junction bases unmatched: 11. Germline V gene lookup returns CDR1 SEHNR and CDR2 FQNEAQ (reference sequence). This CDR3 spans 14 amino acids. CDR3 nucleotide sequence: TGTGCCATCAGTACAGGGACAGGGAATAATGAGCAGTTCTTC. Translated: CAISTGTGNNEQFF.

The chain recombines TRBV2 with TRBJ2-3, with 9 bases identical to TRBD2. Germline V gene sequence: CDR1 SNHLY, CDR2 FYNNEI. The J segment lost 0 bases and the V segment lost 10 bases, leaving 5 bases of the junction unmatched. The CDR3 has 14 amino acids. CDR3 protein: CATRLAASTDTQYF. DNA of the CDR3: TGTGCCACCCGACTAGCGGCTAGCACAGATACGCAGTATTTT.

The chain recombines TRBV11-2 with TRBJ2-3, with D perhaps matching TRBD2 (5 bases). V was clipped by 3 bases and J by 0 bases, with 10 bases between them. CDR3 length equals 15 residues. The germline CDR1 and CDR2 sequences are SGHAT and FQNNGV. The CDR3 spells CASSFGLKSTDTQYF. CDR3 nucleotides: TGTGCCAGCAGCTTTGGACTCAAGAGCACAGATACGCAGTATTTT.

The CDR3 nucleotides are TGTGCCAGCAGCACGGGACAGGGCCGTGAGACCCAGTACTTC. Its protein is CASSTGQGRETQYF. The gene calls are TRBV5-4 and TRBJ2-5; TRBD1 aligns across 9 bases. The CDR3 is 14 residues long. Unmatched junction bases numbered 6, after V lost 4 bases and J lost 5 bases. Germline V lookup: CDR1 SGHNT, CDR2 YYREEE (reference sequence). The full variable domain, with the rest looked up from reference TRBV5-4 and TRBJ2-5, is ETGVTQSPTHLIKTRGQQVTLRCSSQSGHNTVSWYQQALGQGPQFIFQYYREEENGRGNFPPRFSGLQFPNYSSELNVNALELDDSALYLCASSTGQGRETQYFGPGTRLLVL.

The rearrangement uses TRBV10-1 and TRBJ2-7; D might be TRBD2 (6 bases). Germline V gene lookup returns CDR1 WNHNN and CDR2 SYGVQD (reference sequence). The CDR3 covers 17 residues. Trimming stripped 0 bases from V and 5 bases from J, with 20 bases between. As DNA, the CDR3 is TGCGCCAGCAGTGAGTCAAGAGGAGGAGGGATCGACGACGAGCAGTACTTC. Protein sequence: CASSESRGGGIDDEQYF.

The sample holds one count of this clone. J is TRBJ1-1 and V is TRBV5-1; D is uncertain. CDR1 SGHRS and CDR2 YFSETQ come from the germline V gene. Trimming left V 4 bases short and J 1 base short, with 17 bases between. The CDR3 runs 16 residues. The DNA of the CDR3 is TGCGCCAGCAGCCCCCGGGGAGGGATCACGAACACTGAAGCTTTCTTT. Translation: CASSPRGGITNTEAFF.

The chain has TRBV19 and TRBJ1-1, with 7 bases lining up with TRBD1. The V gene end was trimmed by 5 bases and the J gene end by 0 bases; junction bases not matched to a gene: 6. The CDR3 contains 15 residues. Per germline, CDR1 LNHDA and CDR2 SQIVND (reference sequence). The CDR3 nucleotides read TGTGCCAGTAGTTTCCTGACAGGGATGAACACTGAAGCTTTCTTT. The encoded protein is CASSFLTGMNTEAFF.

This clone was counted a few times. The chain has TRBV5-6 and TRBJ1-6; 10 nucleotides match TRBD1. J gave up 8 bases and V 0 bases, and 2 bases lay outside the gene matches. The CDR3 length is 15 residues. Germline loops: CDR1 SGHDT, CDR2 YYEEEE. Here the CDR3 DNA reads TGTGCCAGCAGCTTGGGGACAGGGGGGTATTCACCCCTCCACTTT. Translated: CASSLGTGGYSPLHF. Full variable domain (missing parts from reference TRBV5-6 and TRBJ1-6): DAGVTQSPTHLIKTRGQQVTLRCSPKSGHDTVSWYQQALGQGPQFIFQYYEEEERQRGNFPDRFSGHQFPNYSSELNVNALLLGDSALYLCASSLGTGGYSPLHFGNGTRLTVT.

The chain employs TRBV5-1 and TRBJ1-1; D is ambiguous. Trimming took off 0 bases at V and 6 bases at J, with 9 bases between the two ends. The length of the CDR3 is 13 residues. Germline CDR1 reads SGHRS; CDR2 reads YFSETQ. CDR3 protein: CASSLGALSEAFF. The DNA for the CDR3 is TGCGCCAGCAGCTTGGGGGCACTGTCTGAAGCTTTCTTT.

J is TRBJ1-2 and V is TRBV28; 8 bases agree with TRBD1. V gave up 5 bases and J gave up 2 bases; unmatched junction bases: 13. Germline V gene data show CDR1 as MDHEN and CDR2 as SYDVKM. This CDR3 comprises 17 residues. The CDR3 DNA follows: TGTGCCAGCAGTAGACTGATTCCCCGACAGGGGAACTATGGCTACACCTTC. Amino acid sequence: CASSRLIPRQGNYGYTF.

V is TRBV10-3 and J is TRBJ2-1; 7 bases align to TRBD1. Trimming took 4 bases from V and 5 from J; bases not matched to a gene: 5. CDR1 is ENHRY and CDR2 is SYGVKD in the germline V gene. This CDR3 has 14 residues. DNA for the CDR3: TGTGCCATCAGTGGGGGACAGAACCACAATGAGCAGTTCTTC. Its translation is CAISGGQNHNEQFF.

The chain joins TRBV28 to TRBJ2-7; 9 positions agree with TRBD2. CDR3 size: 15 residues. Trimming cost V 2 bases and J 6 bases; bases outside gene matches: 8. From germline, CDR1 is MDHEN and CDR2 SYDVKM. The CDR3 DNA sequence: TGTGCCAGCAGTTTACCGGGACTAGCTATTTCCGAGCAGTACTTC. It codes for CASSLPGLAISEQYF.

The CDR3 protein is CASSVPWRREGPYEQYF. The DNA of the CDR3 is TGTGCCAGCAGCGTACCGTGGAGGCGGGAGGGGCCCTACGAGCAGTACTTC. The chain recombines TRBV11-2 with TRBJ2-7; 9 nucleotides agree with TRBD2. Trimming cost V 5 bases and J 2 bases; bases outside gene matches: 13. Germline CDR1 is SGHAT and CDR2 is FQNNGV. CDR3 length: 17 amino acids.

The chain joins TRBV6-5 to TRBJ2-2, with a possible D match to TRBD1 (6 bases). The CDR3 spans 15 residues. The germline CDR1 and CDR2 sequences are MNHEY and SVGAGI. The V end lost 8 bases, the J end lost 1 base, and 14 bases lay between the germline ends. The CDR3 reads CASGWGQGNTGELFF. CDR3 DNA: TGTGCCAGCGGTTGGGGGCAAGGGAACACCGGGGAGCTGTTTTTT.

The chain combines TRBV5-4 with TRBJ2-3, with D uncertain. The CDR3 runs 13 residues. V lost 2 bases and J lost 4, with 8 bases in between. Germline values: CDR1 SGHNT, CDR2 YYREEE (reference sequence). Written as DNA, the CDR3 is TGTGCCAGCAGCTTCTACACCGCAGATACGCAGTATTTT. Residues: CASSFYTADTQYF. Full variable domain (missing parts from reference TRBV5-4 and TRBJ2-3): ETGVTQSPTHLIKTRGQQVTLRCSSQSGHNTVSWYQQALGQGPQFIFQYYREEENGRGNFPPRFSGLQFPNYSSELNVNALELDDSALYLCASSFYTADTQYFGPGTRLTVL.

The chain is built from TRBV30 and TRBJ1-1; D is possibly TRBD1 (6 bases). Trimming removed 5 bases at V and 1 base at J, with 14 bases between. Germline CDR1 is GTSNPN and CDR2 is SVGIG (reference sequence). The CDR3 contains 14 residues. CDR3 nucleotides: TGTGCCTGGGAGACAGGAAAGACGAACACTGAAGCTTTCTTT. It is translated as CAWETGKTNTEAFF.

The rearrangement uses TRBV11-2 and TRBJ1-4, with TRBD1 matching 8 bases. Trimming cost V 3 bases and J 11 bases; bases outside gene matches: 14. The germline gives CDR1 SGHAT, CDR2 FQNNGV. The CDR3 totals 16 residues. The CDR3 DNA reads TGTGCCAGCAGCTTTGCAGGGGGCTCGTCGGAAGTTAAACTGTTTTTT. Translation: CASSFAGGSSEVKLFF.

The J gene is TRBJ1-1, the V gene TRBV4-1, with 7 bases aligning to TRBD1. Losses at the gene ends were 4 bases for V and 4 bases for J; bases not matched to a gene: 6. The CDR3 contains 14 residues. The germline V gene encodes CDR1 MGHRA and CDR2 YSYEKL. CDR3: CASSRTGGGTEAFF. The DNA for the CDR3 is TGCGCCAGCAGCCGGACAGGCGGCGGCACTGAAGCTTTCTTT.

This sequence joins TRBV19 and TRBJ1-2; TRBD1 matches at 10 bases. This CDR3 region has 17 residues. Germline CDR1 LNHDA, CDR2 SQIVND (reference sequence). The V segment lost 3 bases and the J segment 3 bases; nucleotides outside the gene matches: 10. The DNA of the CDR3 is TGTGCCAGTAGTATCTCTGGGACAGGGGTTCATTACTATGGCTACACCTTC. Translating gives CASSISGTGVHYYGYTF.

The chain employs TRBV11-2 and TRBJ2-7; 7 positions match TRBD1. V was clipped by 5 bases and J by 0 bases; unmatched bases: 7. In germline, CDR1 is SGHAT, CDR2 FQNNGV. The CDR3 loop spans 15 amino acids. CDR3 DNA sequence: TGTGCCAGCAGCGTAGCCGGGACAGCCTCCTACGAGCAGTACTTC. It yields the protein CASSVAGTASYEQYF. Based on the CDR3 plus reference TRBV11-2 and TRBJ2-7, the full variable domain is EAGVAQSPRYKIIEKRQSVAFWCNPISGHATLYWYQQILGQGPKLLIQFQNNGVVDDSQLPKDRFSAERLKGVDSTLKIQPAKLEDSAVYLCASSVAGTASYEQYFGPGTRLTVT.

The chain joins TRBV27 to TRBJ2-5; 9 nucleotides line up with TRBD2. Losses at the gene ends were 3 bases for V and 5 bases for J; bases not matched to a gene: 7. This CDR3 is built from 15 residues. Germline values: CDR1 MNHEY, CDR2 SMNVEV (reference sequence). The DNA for the CDR3 is TGTGCCAGCAGTTTCTCCCTTAGCGGGGGTGAGACCCAGTACTTC. Its protein product is CASSFSLSGGETQYF.

The rearrangement links TRBV18 to TRBJ1-2, with 8 bases lining up with TRBD1. Germline trimming cut 6 bases from V and 3 bases from J; bases unmatched to any gene: 3. CDR3 length: 13 residues. Germline CDR1 KGHSH, CDR2 LQKENI. Here the CDR3 reads CASSRGQDYGYTF. The CDR3 DNA reads TGTGCCAGCTCTCGGGGACAGGACTATGGCTACACCTTC.

The J gene is TRBJ1-3, the V gene TRBV27; 8 bases match TRBD1. The length of the CDR3 is 15 residues. V was pared by 4 bases and J by 7 bases, with 9 bases of the junction left unmatched. Germline V lookup: CDR1 MNHEY, CDR2 SMNVEV (reference sequence). CDR3 in amino acids: CASSSQGASQNTIYF. CDR3 sequence (DNA): TGTGCCAGCAGTTCCCAGGGGGCTAGTCAGAACACCATATATTTT.